Described below is a single TCR beta chain sequence and its context. The data belong to a study of control samples from healthy donors and cancer patients. Here immunoSEQ multiplex PCR was the method, and the copy in TCRdb shows in-frame clones only, minus some. This table holds about 150,000 clones, over 90% found once. CDR3 length: 15 residues. Germline lookup yields CDR1 GTSNPN and CDR2 SVGIG (reference sequence). Trimming shortened V by 5 bases and J by 6 bases, and 19 bases separated the two germline ends. Sequencing was performed on blood. This receptor was taken from a man aged 45-65 years in good health. This chain links TRBV30 with TRBJ1-4; weak D call: TRBD1 (5 bases). CDR3 coding DNA: TGTGCCTGGTGGGGGTCTGCGGGGCGGGATGAAAAACTGTTTTTT. Translated, it gives CAWWGSAGRDEKLFF.